This entry lists 13 T cell receptor beta chains sequenced from one sample in a study of shared T cell receptors in the human thymus. Profiling relied on immunoSEQ multiplex PCR, and the TCRdb table lists in-frame clones only, not all of them. The sample has more than 300,000 clones, approximately 95% seen once. Specimen: thymocytes. The receptors here all came from a human donor.

The V call is TRBV28, the J call TRBJ2-1; D is perhaps TRBD2 (5 bases). Germline CDR1 is MDHEN and CDR2 is SYDVKM. This CDR3 contains 16 residues. V was cut by 8 bases and J by 5 bases, with 22 bases left in between. The CDR3 spells CASLMKGVAFHNEQFF. DNA for the CDR3: TGTGCCAGCTTAATGAAGGGAGTGGCTTTCCACAATGAGCAGTTCTTC.

This chain uses TRBV6-5 with TRBJ1-5, with D uncertain. This CDR3 region has 14 residues. V was trimmed by 9 bases and J by 4 bases, leaving 16 bases between them. The germline V gene encodes CDR1 MNHEY and CDR2 SVGAGI. The CDR3 coding sequence is TGTGCCAGTCTGAACCTGGGAGGGAATCAGCCCCAGCATTTT. Translated: CASLNLGGNQPQHF.

For this clone: A read error may produce the germline difference seen at one junction end. The genes are TRBV19 and TRBJ2-5; TRBD2 matches 7 bases. The CDR3 sequence is 14 residues long. CDR1 LNHDA and CDR2 SQIVND come from the germline V gene (reference sequence). CDR3 sequence (DNA): TGTGCCAGTAGTCGGGGGGTCTCAAGAGAGTCCCAGTACTTC. The encoded protein is CASSRGVSRESQYF.

V gene TRBV7-2 combines with J gene TRBJ2-1; 8 positions agree with TRBD2. Per germline, CDR1 SGHTA and CDR2 FQGNSA. The trim removed 1 base at V and 10 bases at J, leaving 12 bases unmatched. The CDR3 length is 16 residues. The CDR3 reads CASSLGFTGRANEQFF. In DNA form, the CDR3 reads TGTGCCAGCAGCTTAGGGTTTACCGGGAGGGCCAACGAGCAGTTCTTC. The variable domain in full, with the rest retrieved from reference TRBV7-2 and TRBJ2-1, is GAGVSQSPSNKVTEKGKDVELRCDPISGHTALYWYRQSLGQGLEFLIYFQGNSAPDKSGLPSDRFSAERTGGSVSTLTIQRTQQEDSAVYLCASSLGFTGRANEQFFGPGTRLTVL.

The gene calls are TRBV6-5 and TRBJ1-2, with 7 bases that match TRBD1. The CDR3 covers 15 residues. Germline CDR1 and CDR2: MNHEY and SVGAGI. Trimming at V came to 5 bases and at J to 4 bases, leaving 10 bases not matched to a gene. CDR3 coding DNA: TGTGCCAGCAGTCCCACCTCACAGGGGACCTATGGCTACACCTTC. It translates to CASSPTSQGTYGYTF.

The chain uses TRBV4-2 and TRBJ2-3; 8 nucleotides agree with TRBD2. CDR1 is LGHNA, CDR2 YNFKEQ, per germline. J lost 1 base, V lost 1 base, and 7 bases had no gene match. The CDR3 is 17 amino acids. CDR3 DNA sequence: TGTGCCAGCAGCCAAGGTTTAGGGCGGGAGGGCACAGATACGCAGTATTTT. Protein: CASSQGLGREGTDTQYF.

The V call is TRBV6-6, the J call TRBJ2-7, with D uncertain. The germline gives CDR1 MNHNY, CDR2 SVGAGI (reference sequence). There are 15 residues in the CDR3. V gave up 7 bases and J gave up 1 base, with 17 bases separating them. The CDR3 here is CASISIPWASYEQYF. The DNA of the CDR3 is TGTGCCAGCATCTCCATTCCTTGGGCGTCCTACGAGCAGTACTTC.

This chain uses TRBV28 with TRBJ2-1; D not certain. This CDR3 has 19 amino acids. The germline V gene encodes CDR1 MDHEN and CDR2 SYDVKM. The V end lost 1 base, the J end lost 2 bases, and 21 bases lay between the germline ends. The CDR3 DNA reads as TGTGCCAGCAGTTTATCCCCAACGGGTAGAGCCTTCACCTACAATGAGCAGTTCTTC. It codes for CASSLSPTGRAFTYNEQFF. Complete variable domain (other parts from reference TRBV28 and TRBJ2-1): DVKVTQSSRYLVKRTGEKVFLECVQDMDHENMFWYRQDPGLGLRLIYFSYDVKMKEKGDIPEGYSVSREKKERFSLILESASTNQTSMYLCASSLSPTGRAFTYNEQFFGPGTRLTVL.

The V and J genes are TRBV7-9 and TRBJ2-5; 8 nucleotides match TRBD1. Germline V CDR1 and CDR2: SEHNR, FQNEAQ (reference sequence). Germline trimming cut 4 bases from V and 5 bases from J; bases unmatched to any gene: 12. This CDR3 contains 16 residues. This CDR3 reads CASSSDRGLMVETQYF. CDR3 sequence (DNA): TGTGCCAGCAGCTCTGACAGGGGTTTAATGGTGGAGACCCAGTACTTC.

This clone occurred once. This chain joins TRBV4-1 and TRBJ1-4, with TRBD1 identical over 7 bases. V was pared by 0 bases and J by 7 bases, with 5 bases of the junction left unmatched. The CDR3 runs 15 residues. Germline CDR1 and CDR2: MGHRA and YSYEKL. The CDR3 loop reads CASSQDGQGGEKLFF. The CDR3 region has the DNA TGCGCCAGCAGCCAAGACGGCCAGGGGGGTGAAAAACTGTTTTTT.

This clone occurred once. The rearrangement links TRBV5-4 to TRBJ1-1; D is unresolved. The CDR3 covers 12 residues. With 2 bases removed from V and 7 bases from J, the gap between germline ends came to 9 bases. Germline V gene lookup returns CDR1 SGHNT and CDR2 YYREEE (reference sequence). In DNA form, the CDR3 reads TGTGCCAGCAGCTTCGAACACCGTGAAGCTTTCTTT. Translated: CASSFEHREAFF.

The chain uses TRBV9 and TRBJ2-3, with 11 bases fitting TRBD2. V dropped 4 bases and J dropped 0; count of bases not matched to a gene: 10. This CDR3 has 18 residues. Germline lookup yields CDR1 SGDLS and CDR2 YYNGEE. The DNA for the CDR3 is TGTGCCAGCAGCCCACTAGGTAGCGGGAGGGCCAGCACAGATACGCAGTATTTT. Translated: CASSPLGSGRASTDTQYF.

J is TRBJ1-5 and V is TRBV19; a weak D match, TRBD1 (6 bases). V was pared by 6 bases and J by 0 bases, with 12 bases between. Germline CDR1 is LNHDA and CDR2 is SQIVND (reference sequence). The CDR3 length is 15 residues. The CDR3 coding sequence is TGTGCCAGTAGGAGGGGGGAGGATAGCAATCAGCCCCAGCATTTT. This translates into CASRRGEDSNQPQHF.